These 6 T cell receptor beta chains originate from one sample sequenced in a study of cytomegalovirus exposure and HLA in healthy donors (dated by TCRdb to about 2017). The library was made by the immunoSEQ multiplex PCR assay. The multiplex PCR relied on a mix of 60 forward primers for TCR Vbeta segments and 13 reverse primers for TCR Jbeta segments. TCRdb retrieved this table from immuneACCESS and kept in-frame rearrangements only. Not all clones are present; in checked studies, unresolved V genes account for under half, and no reason is known for the remainder. The sample profile shows approximately 200,000 clones; approximately 83% of them were found once. The ten largest clonotypes hold about 0.094% of the sample. The sample comprised PBMCs. These receptors originate from a boy aged 2 to 9 in good health and CMV-seronegative.

V usage is TRBV7-3 and J usage is TRBJ2-1; maybe TRBD2 (5 bases). CDR1 is SGHTA, CDR2 FQGTGA, per germline. V lost 5 bases and J 3 bases, leaving 8 bases between the germline ends. CDR3 length: 13 amino acids. CDR3 coding DNA: TGTGCCAGCAGCCGAGGGATCTACAATGAGCAGTTCTTC. Its protein is CASSRGIYNEQFF.

The chain couples TRBV7-9 to TRBJ1-1, with unresolved D. V was clipped by 11 bases and J by 1 base, with 8 bases between them. The CDR3 runs to 11 residues. Germline V gene sequence: CDR1 SEHNR, CDR2 FQNEAQ (reference sequence). The DNA of the CDR3 is TGTGCCTTCCGAGGGAACACTGAAGCTTTCTTT. Its protein product is CAFRGNTEAFF.

The CDR3 loop reads CASSLGGADITEAFF. The DNA for the CDR3 is TGTGCCAGCAGTTTAGGGGGGGCGGATATCACTGAAGCTTTCTTT. The V call is TRBV27, the J call TRBJ1-1, with TRBD1 as a possible D gene (6 bases). The CDR3 sequence is 15 residues long. Germline loops: CDR1 MNHEY, CDR2 SMNVEV (reference sequence). V was pared by 2 bases and J by 4 bases, with 14 bases between.

The chain joins TRBV5-1 to TRBJ2-3, with D hard to call. The ends were cut back, 3 bases at V and 0 bases at J, with 8 bases in the middle. Germline V gives CDR1 SGHRS, CDR2 YFSETQ. This CDR3 has 14 amino acids. This CDR3 is CASSSTTSTDTQYF. For the CDR3, the DNA is TGCGCCAGCAGCTCCACTACTAGCACAGATACGCAGTATTTT. Full variable domain (outside the CDR3, taken from reference TRBV5-1 and TRBJ2-3): KAGVTQTPRYLIKTRGQQVTLSCSPISGHRSVSWYQQTPGQGLQFLFEYFSETQRNKGNFPGRFSGRQFSNSRSEMNVSTLELGDSALYLCASSSTTSTDTQYFGPGTRLTVL.

This chain links TRBV30 with TRBJ1-1; unclear D gene. V gave up 0 bases and J gave up 7 bases, with 6 bases separating them. This CDR3 is 11 amino acids long. Germline values: CDR1 GTSNPN, CDR2 SVGIG (reference sequence). The CDR3 sequence: CAWSVSSEAFF. CDR3 nucleotides: TGTGCCTGGAGTGTAAGTAGTGAAGCTTTCTTT.

This chain uses TRBV5-1 with TRBJ2-3; 7 bases match TRBD2. The V gene end was trimmed by 6 bases and the J gene end by 3 bases; junction bases not matched to a gene: 10. The CDR3 sequence is 15 residues long. The germline V gene encodes CDR1 SGHRS and CDR2 YFSETQ. The DNA for the CDR3 is TGCGCCAGCAATAGCGGGCAGGGTCTTACAGATACGCAGTATTTT. This codes for CASNSGQGLTDTQYF.